These 28 T cell receptor beta chains were sequenced from one sample in a study of shared clonotypes between healthy human individuals. Measured with immunoSEQ multiplex PCR; TCRdb has only the in-frame clones, and not every one. The sample lists about 2.1 million clones, about 93% occurring once. CD45RO-negative CD8 cells positively selected for CCR7 made up the naive population, which excluded terminally differentiated effector memory CD45RA+ cells. The material sequenced was naive CD8+ T cells from PBMCs. Every receptor here comes from a man aged 18 to 35 in good health. Some clones in this sample may be carry-over from other donors' samples.

The V and J genes are TRBV6-5 and TRBJ2-1, with no clear D. Germline loops: CDR1 MNHEY, CDR2 SVGAGI. The ends were cut back, 2 bases at V and 0 bases at J, with 8 bases in the middle. This CDR3 is 15 amino acids long. For the CDR3, the DNA is TGTGCCAGCAGTTACGGGGATGACTCCTACAATGAGCAGTTCTTC. This gives the protein CASSYGDDSYNEQFF.

This clone showed up just once. CDR3 nucleotides: TGTGCCAGAAGCCCGGGACCGGGGGATGGTCAGCCCCAGCATTTT. Translated, it gives CARSPGPGDGQPQHF. This sequence joins TRBV5-3 and TRBJ1-5, with D tentatively TRBD1 (5 bases). TRBV5-3 is recorded as an ORF, its role being uncertain. Trimming took 4 bases from V and 6 from J, leaving 17 bases between them. CDR3 length equals 15 residues.

CDR3 sequence reads: CASRLASGYNEQFF. In nucleotides, the CDR3 is TGTGCCAGCAGATTGGCGAGCGGCTACAATGAGCAGTTCTTC. The J gene is TRBJ2-1, the V gene TRBV6-1, with a possible D match to TRBD2 (5 bases). Germline V gene data show CDR1 as MNHNS and CDR2 as SASEGT. V was shortened by 6 bases and J by 3 bases, with 12 bases between the two germline ends. This CDR3 has 14 residues.

The V call is TRBV6-5, the J call TRBJ2-1; D may be TRBD2 (5 bases). V lost 0 bases and J 6 bases, leaving 15 bases between the germline ends. The germline V gene encodes CDR1 MNHEY and CDR2 SVGAGI. The CDR3 has 16 amino acids. The DNA of the CDR3 is TGTGCCAGCAGTTACTCCCTAGAGGGAATTGGCAATGAGCAGTTCTTC. It yields the protein CASSYSLEGIGNEQFF.

The rearrangement links TRBV28 to TRBJ2-3; D is undetermined. The germline CDR1 and CDR2 sequences are MDHEN and SYDVKM. This CDR3 comprises 12 residues. V was pared by 10 bases and J by 3 bases, with 11 bases between. The CDR3: CATQDRTDTQYF. CDR3 nucleotide sequence: TGTGCCACACAAGACCGGACAGATACGCAGTATTTT. Combining the CDR3 with reference TRBV28 and TRBJ2-3 gives the whole variable domain DVKVTQSSRYLVKRTGEKVFLECVQDMDHENMFWYRQDPGLGLRLIYFSYDVKMKEKGDIPEGYSVSREKKERFSLILESASTNQTSMYLCATQDRTDTQYFGPGTRLTVL.

The gene calls are TRBV9 and TRBJ2-1; TRBD2 is a possible D gene (5 bases). Per germline, CDR1 SGDLS and CDR2 YYNGEE. V dropped 3 bases and J dropped 10 bases, with 17 bases sitting between them. The CDR3 is 14 residues long. In DNA form, the CDR3 reads TGTGCCAGCAGCGGGAGCGGAGTAAATCTGGAGCAGTTCTTC. Its protein product is CASSGSGVNLEQFF.

This chain connects TRBV11-2 to TRBJ2-5, with D possibly matching TRBD1 (5 bases). The CDR3 extends over 15 amino acids. V shed 2 bases and J shed 5 bases, with 15 bases lying between them. CDR1 and CDR2 (germline): SGHAT, FQNNGV. The CDR3 region has the DNA TGTGCCAGCAGCTTAACGCCAGGGTTTGGGGAGACCCAGTACTTC. Translating it yields CASSLTPGFGETQYF.

Concerning this clone: At the DNA level, this CDR3 is encoded by other sequences in the same sample as well. The CDR3 DNA sequence: TGTGCCAGCAGTCCGCGGGGAGCCGTCTACGAGCAGTACTTC. This codes for CASSPRGAVYEQYF. The rearrangement uses TRBV27 and TRBJ2-7; perhaps TRBD2 as D (6 bases). This CDR3 has 14 amino acids. From germline, CDR1 is MNHEY and CDR2 SMNVEV (reference sequence). V lost 5 bases, J lost 3 bases, and 14 bases lay in between.

In nucleotides, the CDR3 is TGTGCCAGTAGTATAGACGGGGAGTACAATGAGCAGTTCTTC. Amino acids: CASSIDGEYNEQFF. The chain joins TRBV19 to TRBJ2-1, with TRBD2 as a possible D gene (5 bases). Germline CDR1 reads LNHDA; CDR2 reads SQIVND (reference sequence). There are 14 residues in the CDR3. Trimming pared 0 bases from V and 4 bases from J, leaving 7 bases between.

The chain couples TRBV27 to TRBJ2-7, with TRBD1 matching 9 bases. The CDR3 contains 14 residues. The V segment lost 5 bases and the J segment 4 bases; nucleotides outside the gene matches: 6. Per germline, CDR1 MNHEY and CDR2 SMNVEV (reference sequence). In DNA form, the CDR3 reads TGTGCCAGCAGTGTAACAGGGGGCGGATACGAGCAGTACTTC. This codes for CASSVTGGGYEQYF.

J is TRBJ2-1 and V is TRBV7-8, with 12 bases aligning to TRBD2. V lost 3 bases and J lost 7; bases outside the gene matches: 10. Germline CDR1 and CDR2: SGHVS and FQNEAQ. The CDR3 has 17 residues. The CDR3 DNA is TGTGCCAGCAGCTTCGGGCTAGCGGGAGGGCCCGGTAATGAGCAGTTCTTC. Residues: CASSFGLAGGPGNEQFF.

In this sample, this clone turned up once. The chain recombines TRBV7-9 with TRBJ1-2, with D possibly TRBD1 on 5 matching bases. CDR1 is SEHNR, CDR2 FQNEAQ, per germline (reference sequence). V gave up 5 bases and J gave up 0 bases, with 16 bases separating them. The CDR3 spans 16 residues. The CDR3 loop is CASSPTSGPTNYGYTF. CDR3 in DNA: TGTGCCAGCAGCCCAACGTCGGGGCCTACTAACTATGGCTACACCTTC.

The chain recombines TRBV14 with TRBJ1-2, with 7 bases fitting TRBD1. V was pared by 2 bases and J by 3 bases, with 6 bases of the junction left unmatched. The CDR3 is 15 amino acids. Germline assignment: CDR1 SGHDN and CDR2 FVKESK. The CDR3, as DNA: TGTGCCAGCAGCCAAACCGGACAGGACGACTATGGCTACACCTTC. Translation gives CASSQTGQDDYGYTF.

The rearrangement uses TRBV27 and TRBJ1-1, with 7 bases fitting TRBD1. The CDR3 runs 16 residues. V shed 5 bases and J 0 bases; nucleotides not matched to a gene: 9. In germline, CDR1 is MNHEY, CDR2 SMNVEV (reference sequence). The CDR3 here is CASSPRTGVLNTEAFF. DNA for the CDR3: TGTGCCAGCAGTCCCCGGACAGGCGTATTGAACACTGAAGCTTTCTTT.

The chain recombines TRBV30 with TRBJ2-2; unclear D gene. Trimming took 2 bases from V and 6 from J, leaving 13 bases between them. Germline values: CDR1 GTSNPN, CDR2 SVGIG (reference sequence). This CDR3 is 14 amino acids long. CDR3 DNA sequence: TGTGCCTGGAGTCTCAATGATGAGGCCGGGGAGCTGTTTTTT. This sequence encodes CAWSLNDEAGELFF.

This chain uses TRBV28 with TRBJ2-6, with D unclear. Trimming removed 2 bases at V and 3 bases at J, with 14 bases between. Germline V lookup: CDR1 MDHEN, CDR2 SYDVKM. The CDR3 is made up of 17 amino acids. CDR3 amino acids: CASSLGRREIGANVLTF. CDR3 in DNA: TGTGCCAGCAGTTTAGGCCGCCGCGAGATTGGGGCCAACGTCCTGACTTTC.

The chain carries TRBV29-1 and TRBJ2-5, with D possibly matching TRBD1 (6 bases). V was cut by 6 bases and J by 5 bases, with 16 bases left in between. The CDR3 consists of 13 residues. Germline V gene lookup returns CDR1 SQVTM and CDR2 ANQGSEA. The CDR3 nucleotides read TGCAGCGTAGAACAGGGCTTTACGGAGACCCAGTACTTC. Residues: CSVEQGFTETQYF.

CDR3 bases: TGTGCCAGCAGTAAGGACAATTACTACGAGCAGTACTTC. This codes for CASSKDNYYEQYF. This rearrangement joins TRBV25-1 to TRBJ2-7; the D gene is possibly TRBD1 (5 bases). V shed 5 bases and J shed 3 bases, with 11 bases lying between them. CDR1 and CDR2 (germline): MGHDK, SYGVNS. This CDR3 is 13 amino acids long.

The rearrangement joins TRBV7-8 to TRBJ2-2; 7 bases fit TRBD1. CDR1 and CDR2 from the germline V gene are SGHVS and FQNEAQ. The CDR3 is made up of 16 amino acids. With 0 bases clipped from V and 5 bases from J, the junction kept 6 bases outside the gene matches. CDR3 in DNA: TGTGCCAGCAGCTTAGCGCGTGACAGGGTTACCGGGGAGCTGTTTTTT. Its translation is CASSLARDRVTGELFF.

This clone was picked up one time. The V gene is TRBV10-1, the J gene TRBJ2-7, with D perhaps TRBD1 (6 bases). Germline V gene lookup returns CDR1 WNHNN and CDR2 SYGVQD (reference sequence). CDR3 length equals 14 residues. With 3 bases removed from V and 2 bases from J, the gap between germline ends came to 11 bases. In nucleotides, the CDR3 is TGCGCCAGCAGTGACACAGGGACCCCCTACGAGCAGTACTTC. Encoded protein: CASSDTGTPYEQYF.

This chain uses TRBV7-9 with TRBJ2-1; 7 bases agree with TRBD2. The V gene end was trimmed by 5 bases and the J gene end by 6 bases; junction bases not matched to a gene: 13. The CDR3 has 16 residues. Germline values: CDR1 SEHNR, CDR2 FQNEAQ (reference sequence). The CDR3 region is CASSHPPNPGGNEQFF. Written as DNA, the CDR3 is TGTGCCAGCAGCCACCCCCCGAACCCGGGAGGCAATGAGCAGTTCTTC.

The chain employs TRBV5-8 and TRBJ2-7; D tentatively reads TRBD1 or TRBD2 (5 bases each). CDR3 length: 13 residues. Germline V gene data show CDR1 as SGHTS and CDR2 as YDEGEE. V lost 4 bases and J 2 bases, leaving 10 bases between the germline ends. The chain's CDR3 is CASSRDATYEQYF. The CDR3 DNA follows: TGTGCCAGCAGCCGGGACGCCACCTACGAGCAGTACTTC.

This CDR3 reads CASSLTSAIPTDTQYF. The CDR3 nucleotides are TGTGCCAGCAGCTTAACTAGCGCGATCCCCACAGATACGCAGTATTTT. V and J are TRBV7-9 and TRBJ2-3, with 7 bases fitting TRBD2. The junction had 7 bases not matched to a gene; V was cut back by 2 bases and J by 2 bases. Germline V gives CDR1 SEHNR, CDR2 FQNEAQ (reference sequence). The CDR3 contains 16 residues.

The chain is built from TRBV7-7 and TRBJ2-1; 8 nucleotides match TRBD2. Germline CDR1 reads SSHAT; CDR2 reads FNYEAQ (reference sequence). This CDR3 spans 15 amino acids. The trim removed 5 bases at V and 4 bases at J, leaving 7 bases unmatched. CDR3 protein: CASSQGASGYNEQFF. CDR3 DNA sequence: TGTGCCAGCAGCCAAGGGGCTAGCGGGTACAATGAGCAGTTCTTC.

The rearrangement joins TRBV27 to TRBJ2-5; TRBD1 matches 10 bases. Unmatched junction bases numbered 5, after V lost 5 bases and J lost 2 bases. The CDR3 has 15 amino acids. CDR1 and CDR2 from the germline V gene are MNHEY and SMNVEV (reference sequence). The DNA of the CDR3 is TGTGCCAGCAGTCCTCGGACAGGGGGTCAAGAGACCCAGTACTTC. Its protein is CASSPRTGGQETQYF.

The genes are TRBV27 and TRBJ2-1, with D uncertain. The CDR3 sequence is 12 residues long. Trimming shortened V by 6 bases and J by 5 bases, and 8 bases separated the two germline ends. Germline V gene lookup returns CDR1 MNHEY and CDR2 SMNVEV (reference sequence). Written as DNA, the CDR3 is TGTGCCAGCAGCAACAACCACAATGAGCAGTTCTTC. Its protein is CASSNNHNEQFF.

The chain has TRBV14 and TRBJ2-3, with D tentatively TRBD2 (5 bases). The V gene lost 0 bases and the J gene lost 4 bases, with 14 bases spanning the gap. CDR1 and CDR2 (germline): SGHDN, FVKESK. The CDR3 spans 16 residues. The CDR3 bases are TGTGCCAGCAGCCAAGATCGGATCCTAGCTCCAGATACGCAGTATTTT. Its translation: CASSQDRILAPDTQYF. The full variable domain, its missing parts supplied by reference TRBV14 and TRBJ2-3, is EAGVTQFPSHSVIEKGQTVTLRCDPISGHDNLYWYRRVMGKEIKFLLHFVKESKQDESGMPNNRFLAERTGGTYSTLKVQPAELEDSGVYFCASSQDRILAPDTQYFGPGTRLTVL.

V and J are TRBV10-3 and TRBJ1-1; D gene unclear. The germline V gene has CDR1 ENHRY and CDR2 SYGVKD. V gave up 3 bases and J gave up 7 bases, with 9 bases separating them. The CDR3 sequence is 12 residues long. CDR3 amino acids: CAISDRADEAFF. CDR3 DNA: TGTGCCATCAGTGATAGGGCAGATGAAGCTTTCTTT.